The T cell receptor beta chain described here comes from a study of T cell repertoires in cytomegalovirus infection. Overall study context: From public TCR beta signatures came an indication of both CMV infection and matching HLA type. The study, taken as a whole, reports: Clonotype analysis showed dominance of the ex vivo response by HLA-C-restricted CMV-specific TCR beta clonotypes. The cumulative frequency of public TCR beta families identified carriers of CMV plus the relevant HLA.

Notes on this clonotype: What it binds is unknown.

CDR1 is SQVTM and CDR2 is ANQGSEA in the germline V gene. The CDR3 is 13 residues long. Trimming shortened V by 3 bases and J by 5 bases, and 11 bases separated the two germline ends. One entry per CDR3 protein, called by TCRdb with MiXCR from the reads. Seen here are just under 300,000 distinct CDR3 sequences, around 9.6% observed once, and the top ten hold approximately 2.3%. The sequenced sample consisted of PBMCs. This chain uses TRBV29-1 with TRBJ2-1, with D unresolved. The receptor was isolated from a human donor in good health (CMV status not recorded). Some clones in this sample may be carry-over from other donors' samples. The CDR3 loop reads CSVDQQINNEQFF. For the CDR3, the DNA is TGCAGCGTTGACCAGCAGATAAACAATGAGCAGTTCTTC.